Given below is one TCR beta chain in context. Its target is unknown. This specimen belongs to a study of post-analysis software for immune sequencing data. Study outcomes and limitations: About five TRBV segments were more frequent in patients than controls; TRBV5-6, TRBV5-1 and TRBV20-1 belonged to this group.

cDNA libraries of TCR beta carried unique molecular identifiers. It was from about 0.98 to 11 million T cells that about 500,000 cDNA molecules came. TCRdb ran MiXCR on the PCR reads and lists one entry per CDR3 protein. The profile shows 700,000 to 900,000 distinct CDR3 sequences, 40% to 55% of them singletons. Germline V gene data show CDR1 as MNHEY and CDR2 as SVGAGI. The V gene end was trimmed by 6 bases and the J gene end by 0 bases; junction bases not matched to a gene: 3. This CDR3 contains 14 residues. This sequence originates from a girl aged 10-17 years with multiple sclerosis. The chain links TRBV6-5 to TRBJ2-7, with TRBD2 matching 9 bases. The sample was blood. The CDR3 DNA reads as TGTGCCAGCAGCCGACTAGCGGACTCCTACGAGCAGTACTTC. Translation gives CASSRLADSYEQYF.